This T cell receptor (beta chain) comes out of a study of T cells in Graves' hyperthyroidism and ophthalmopathy. CDR1 and CDR2 (germline): DFQATT, SNEGSKA (reference sequence). The CDR3 sequence is 16 residues long. The V end was cut by 1 base, the J end by 0 bases, with 15 bases between. Researchers amplified the TCR beta CDR3 regions from RNA transcripts. A first-round RT-PCR of the TCR CDR3 used the HTBI primer set. TCRdb reprocessed the multiplex PCR reads via MiXCR and lists one record per CDR3 protein. The sample holds approximately 690,000 distinct CDR3 sequences, less than 25% seen once. Study conclusions and caveats: Blood also contained most expanded thyroid clonotypes above 0.001.

On the basis of clinical symptoms, serum thyroxine and TRAb, thyroid ultrasound and orbital computed tomography, diagnoses were made. This clonotype was observed a few times. The antigen is not known. The receptor comes from a man under 40 with Graves' ophthalmopathy. The gene calls are TRBV20-1 and TRBJ2-5; the D gene is possibly TRBD2 (6 bases). Material: blood. CDR3 residues: CSARGQGLSHQETQYF. CDR3 nucleotides: TGCAGTGCTAGAGGGCAGGGACTTTCGCACCAAGAGACCCAGTACTTC.